This TCR beta chain came from a study of response to subunit inactivated influenza vaccine. Study results and limitations: The study's authors posited that every seasonal influenza vaccination enlists few new T cells.

The junction had 12 bases not matched to a gene; V was cut back by 4 bases and J by 3 bases. Germline CDR1 reads SGHTA; CDR2 reads FQGNSA. This CDR3 is built from 17 residues. Concerning this clonotype itself: Antigen unknown.

TCRdb re-called the RT-PCR reads with MiXCR, one entry per CDR3 protein. The repertoire holds about half a million distinct CDR3 sequences, with less than 8% as singletons. This TCR derives from a man aged 45-69 years who received an inactivated influenza vaccine. Material: PBMCs from blood, obtained around 2 years after vaccination. This rearrangement joins TRBV7-2 to TRBJ1-2; 9 bases match TRBD1. DNA of the CDR3: TGTGCCAGCAGCTCGGCCGGGACAGGGACCTCCTACTATGGCTACACCTTC. This codes for CASSSAGTGTSYYGYTF.